Listed below are T cell receptor beta chains from one sample, sequenced in a study of T cell changes during pregnancy in multiple sclerosis. The protocol was immunoSEQ multiplex PCR, while the TCRdb copy is restricted to in-frame clones and leaves out a portion. The repertoire holds about 38,000 clones, with about 91% as singletons. The source was CD8+ T cells from peripheral blood mononuclear cells, collected after pregnancy. The receptors here all came from a female donor with multiple sclerosis, enrolled in a pregnancy study. The CDR3 runs from the conserved cysteine through the conserved F or W. D genes are given only for firm matches. Only part of the rows carry a size: once, few, many, or a class if the clone is expanded.

TRBJ1-2 | - | TRBD1 | TRBV27 | CASSPAGQGGYGYTF | TGTGCCAGCAGTCCGGCGGGACAGGGTGGCTATGGCTACACCTTC
TRBJ2-3 | - | - | TRBV18 | CASSPPGGGPTDTQYF | TGTGCCAGCTCACCACCGGGGGGAGGCCCAACAGATACGCAGTATTTT
TRBJ2-1 | - | - | TRBV7-9 | CASSLSDSSYNEQFF | TGTGCCAGCAGCTTAAGCGATAGCTCTTACAATGAGCAGTTCTTC
TRBJ2-5 | - | - | TRBV7-9 | CASSHYTGNQETQYF | TGTGCCAGCAGCCACTATACGGGAAACCAAGAGACCCAGTACTTC
TRBJ2-7 | - | - | TRBV7-9 | CASSLAYVDEQYF | TGTGCCAGCAGCTTAGCGTACGTAGACGAGCAGTACTTC
TRBJ2-5 | - | - | TRBV2 | CASSIPDGRETQYF | TGTGCCAGCAGTATTCCAGATGGGCGAGAGACCCAGTACTTC
TRBJ2-5 | once | - | TRBV29-1 | CSVGRVGETQYF | TGCAGCGTTGGCAGGGTCGGAGAGACCCAGTACTTC
TRBJ1-1 | - | - | TRBV7-8 | CASSLRGHSGREGGTEAFF | TGTGCCAGCAGCCTGCGCGGGCACTCGGGCAGGGAGGGGGGCACTGAAGCTTTCTTT
TRBJ1-1 | - | - | TRBV5-1 | CASRRGENTEAFF | TGCGCCAGCAGAAGAGGCGAGAACACTGAAGCTTTCTTT
TRBJ1-1 | once | - | TRBV7-9 | CASSPPRGPQTEAFF | TGTGCCAGCAGCCCCCCCAGGGGCCCCCAGACTGAAGCTTTCTTT
TRBJ2-7 | - | - | TRBV4-1 | CASSQDGGSYEQYF | TGCGCCAGCAGCCAAGACGGGGGCTCCTACGAGCAGTACTTC
TRBJ1-4 | - | - | TRBV7-2 | CASSPRPFRDEKLFF | TGTGCCAGCAGCCCGAGACCGTTCCGGGATGAAAAACTGTTTTTT